Following are 3 T cell receptor beta chains from one sample sequenced in a study of CD8 T cells in ankylosing spondylitis. TCRdb fed the 5' RACE reads into MiXCR, producing one record per CDR3 protein. There are 300,000 to 350,000 distinct CDR3 sequences in the sample; about 20% occur only once, and roughly 3.6% lies in the top ten. Sequencing used blood, either unsorted or a sorted T cell fraction (not recorded which). The receptors derive from a female donor with ankylosing spondylitis or in good health (not recorded which).

Only a few counts were recorded for this clonotype. The chain couples TRBV30 to TRBJ2-1; 10 nucleotides align to TRBD2. Germline assignment: CDR1 GTSNPN and CDR2 SVGIG (reference sequence). The length of the CDR3 is 20 residues. Trimming took 2 bases from V and 6 from J; bases not matched to a gene: 22. CDR3 in amino acids: CAWSTRSSGRTGRRVNEQFF. The DNA for the CDR3 is TGTGCCTGGAGTACCCGTAGTAGCGGGAGGACGGGGCGGAGGGTCAATGAGCAGTTCTTC. Based on the CDR3 plus reference TRBV30 and TRBJ2-1, the full variable domain is SQTIHQWPATLVQPVGSPLSLECTVEGTSNPNLYWYRQAAGRGLQLLFYSVGIGQISSEVPQNLSASRPQDRQFILSSKKLLLSDSGFYLCAWSTRSSGRTGRRVNEQFFGPGTRLTVL.

CDR3 protein: CASSPLRTGNSPLHF. As DNA, the CDR3 is TGTGCCAGCAGCCCACTTCGTACAGGGAACTCACCCCTCCACTTT. The chain recombines TRBV9 with TRBJ1-6, with D perhaps matching TRBD1 (6 bases). Germline V CDR1 and CDR2: SGDLS, YYNGEE. Between the trimmed V and J ends, which lost 4 bases and 10 bases, there was a span of 18 bases. There are 15 residues in the CDR3.

This clonotype has just a few counts. The rearrangement joins TRBV24-1 to TRBJ2-1; 15 bases fit TRBD2. Germline lookup yields CDR1 KGHDR and CDR2 SFDVKD. This CDR3 is 16 amino acids long. V gave up 3 bases and J gave up 7 bases; unmatched junction bases: 3. The CDR3 bases are TGTGCCACCAGTGATCATGGGACTAGCGGGAGGAATGAGCAGTTCTTC. This gives the protein CATSDHGTSGRNEQFF.